This note documents a single TCR beta chain sequence. The V and J ends lost 7 bases and 5 bases respectively, with 12 bases between them. The CDR3 is 13 residues long. The V gene's germline CDR1 is MNHNY and CDR2 SVGAGI (reference sequence). This entry comes from a study of OX40 agonist ivuxolimab in advanced cancers. Generated by immunoSEQ multiplex PCR, the TCRdb table keeps only in-frame clones and is missing some. Of roughly 19,000 clones in the sample, more than 65% were seen once. This TCR was recovered from an adult with an advanced solid tumor such as melanoma, head and neck, liver or kidney cancer. This chain links TRBV6-6 with TRBJ1-5; a possible D gene is TRBD1 (6 bases). The source was CD4+ or CD8+ T cells sorted from blood, collected in a trial of the OX40 agonist ivuxolimab. CDR3 nucleotides: TGTGCCAGCACCCCTCACAGGGATCAGCCCCAGCATTTT. It specifies CASTPHRDQPQHF.